One and the same sample provided the 24 T cell receptor beta chains below, sequenced in a study of T cells after posttransplantation cyclophosphamide. Repertoires were generated with immunoSEQ multiplex PCR, while TCRdb's copy carries only in-frame clones and drops some. The sample holds some 5,400 clones; almost 95% are singletons and the top ten take 1.4%. Specimen: CD4+ T cells sorted from bone marrow. The receptors shown here come from a woman aged 60-70 years in good health, CMV-negative, and a related stem cell transplant donor.

V is TRBV7-9 and J is TRBJ2-2, with 8 bases lining up with TRBD1. There are 14 residues in the CDR3. Germline V gene sequence: CDR1 SEHNR, CDR2 FQNEAQ (reference sequence). Germline trimming cut 5 bases from V and 5 bases from J; bases unmatched to any gene: 4. Here the CDR3 reads CASSRDRWTGELFF. The CDR3 region has the DNA TGTGCCAGCAGCAGGGACAGGTGGACCGGGGAGCTGTTTTTT.

This clone is large. V usage is TRBV27 and J usage is TRBJ1-2; 8 bases are shared with TRBD1. CDR1 and CDR2 from the germline V gene are MNHEY and SMNVEV (reference sequence). The trim removed 0 bases at V and 7 bases at J, leaving 4 bases unmatched. The CDR3 is made up of 14 amino acids. CDR3 residues: CASSLSQGAAGYTF. The CDR3 DNA follows: TGTGCCAGCAGTTTATCGCAGGGGGCTGCTGGCTACACCTTC.

The V and J genes are TRBV10-3 and TRBJ1-1; the D gene is possibly TRBD1 (6 bases). Germline V gene lookup returns CDR1 ENHRY and CDR2 SYGVKD. The ends were cut back, 6 bases at V and 1 base at J, with 9 bases in the middle. This CDR3 contains 13 residues. Written as DNA, the CDR3 is TGTGCCATCAGGAAACAGGGGAACACTGAAGCTTTCTTT. This gives the protein CAIRKQGNTEAFF.

This clone appeared a few times. V and J are TRBV10-3 and TRBJ1-3, with a possible D match to TRBD1 (5 bases). The CDR3 runs 16 residues. Trimming shortened V by 3 bases and J by 0 bases, and 12 bases separated the two germline ends. From germline, CDR1 is ENHRY and CDR2 SYGVKD. Here the CDR3 reads CAISEFGTRSGNTIYF. In DNA form, the CDR3 reads TGTGCCATCAGTGAATTCGGGACTCGCTCTGGAAACACCATATATTTT.

The V and J genes are TRBV18 and TRBJ1-4; 11 nucleotides line up with TRBD1. Looked up from germline, CDR1 is KGHSH and CDR2 is LQKENI. V lost 1 base to trimming and J lost 7 bases; unmatched junction nucleotides: 2. This CDR3 region has 15 residues. CDR3 DNA: TGTGCCAGCTCACCACGCGGGACAGGGGGTGAAAAACTGTTTTTT. Residues: CASSPRGTGGEKLFF.

The rearrangement uses TRBV7-9 and TRBJ1-1; 7 positions match TRBD1. This CDR3 region has 17 residues. Trimming at V came to 1 base and at J to 4 bases, leaving 12 bases not matched to a gene. The V gene's germline CDR1 is SEHNR and CDR2 FQNEAQ (reference sequence). CDR3 DNA sequence: TGTGCCAGCAGCTTAGGGCAGGGGGGCGTTCGGGGCACTGAAGCTTTCTTT. Amino acid sequence: CASSLGQGGVRGTEAFF.

The gene calls are TRBV5-1 and TRBJ2-3, with 8 bases identical to TRBD2. CDR3 size: 14 residues. Germline-derived CDR1 and CDR2 are SGHRS and YFSETQ. V lost 3 bases, J lost 4 bases, and 4 bases stayed unmatched. DNA of the CDR3: TGCGCCAGCAGCTCGGGGGGGCCCGCAGATACGCAGTATTTT. Encoded protein: CASSSGGPADTQYF.

The chain couples TRBV5-1 to TRBJ2-7; maybe TRBD1 (6 bases). CDR1 is SGHRS and CDR2 is YFSETQ in the germline V gene. V lost 4 bases, J lost 1 base, and 15 bases lay in between. The length of the CDR3 is 15 residues. CDR3: CASSQGRGRSYEQYV. Here the CDR3 DNA reads TGCGCCAGCAGCCAAGGCAGGGGAAGATCCTACGAGCAGTACGTC.

This chain links TRBV11-2 with TRBJ1-6; TRBD1 matches 10 bases. In germline, CDR1 is SGHAT, CDR2 FQNNGV. The CDR3 sequence is 15 residues long. After removal of 5 bases from V and 10 bases from J, the junction contained 8 bases not matched to a gene. CDR3 nucleotide sequence: TGTGCCAGCAGCGGGGACGGGACAGGGGCATCACCCCTCCACTTT. Protein sequence: CASSGDGTGASPLHF.

The chain is built from TRBV4-1 and TRBJ2-2; 8 nucleotides align to TRBD2. Per germline, CDR1 MGHRA and CDR2 YSYEKL. With V trimmed by 3 bases and J by 1 base, 4 bases remained unmatched. This CDR3 region has 16 residues. This chain's CDR3 is CASSQSGSGNTGELFF. CDR3 DNA: TGCGCCAGCAGCCAGAGCGGGAGCGGGAACACCGGGGAGCTGTTTTTT.

J is TRBJ1-2 and V is TRBV5-4; D ambiguous. V gave up 3 bases and J gave up 0 bases, with 12 bases separating them. The CDR3 covers 15 residues. The germline gives CDR1 SGHNT, CDR2 YYREEE (reference sequence). CDR3 sequence: CASSSPDIANYGYTF. The CDR3 DNA reads as TGTGCCAGCAGCTCCCCCGACATAGCTAACTATGGCTACACCTTC.

The rearrangement uses TRBV19 and TRBJ2-3; D remains ambiguous. The V gene lost 6 bases and the J gene lost 5 bases, with 18 bases spanning the gap. From germline, CDR1 is LNHDA and CDR2 SQIVND (reference sequence). The CDR3 extends over 15 amino acids. CDR3 sequence: CASRPGSAVRDTQYF. The CDR3 DNA reads as TGTGCCAGTAGGCCCGGGTCGGCAGTCAGAGATACGCAGTATTTT. Using reference TRBV19 and TRBJ2-3 for the parts outside the CDR3, the full variable domain is DGGITQSPKYLFRKEGQNVTLSCEQNLNHDAMYWYRQDPGQGLRLIYYSQIVNDFQKGDIAEGYSVSREKKESFPLTVTSAQKNPTAFYLCASRPGSAVRDTQYFGPGTRLTVL.

The chain is built from TRBV9 and TRBJ2-3, with 9 bases identical to TRBD2. The V segment lost 0 bases and the J segment 1 base; nucleotides outside the gene matches: 3. Germline CDR1 and CDR2: SGDLS and YYNGEE. This CDR3 has 16 residues. The CDR3 here is CASSVGAGGRTDTQYF. The CDR3 region has the DNA TGTGCCAGCAGCGTAGGAGCGGGGGGCCGCACAGATACGCAGTATTTT.

The chain combines TRBV2 with TRBJ2-3, with D perhaps TRBD1 (7 bases). The germline gives CDR1 SNHLY, CDR2 FYNNEI. The V end was cut by 6 bases, the J end by 4 bases, with 11 bases between. This CDR3 is built from 13 residues. CDR3 nucleotides: TGTGCCAGCAGGGAGGGGACAGCAGATACGCAGTATTTT. Encoded protein: CASREGTADTQYF.

The chain has TRBV7-3 and TRBJ2-2; 9 bases match TRBD2. The CDR3 loop spans 13 amino acids. The germline gives CDR1 SGHTA, CDR2 FQGTGA. The V gene end was trimmed by 3 bases and the J gene end by 7 bases; junction bases not matched to a gene: 0. The DNA for the CDR3 is TGTGCCAGCAGCTTTAGCGGGGGCGGGGAGCTGTTTTTT. Residues: CASSFSGGGELFF.

This chain joins TRBV19 and TRBJ1-5; 8 bases align to TRBD1. The CDR3 length is 15 residues. The germline V gene encodes CDR1 LNHDA and CDR2 SQIVND (reference sequence). V trimming: 3 bases; J trimming: 2 bases; junction bases outside the gene matches: 3. The CDR3 DNA reads as TGTGCCAGTAGTATCGAGACAGGGGGCAATCAGCCCCAGCATTTT. Amino acid sequence: CASSIETGGNQPQHF.

This clone has a single count. J is TRBJ2-1 and V is TRBV6-4; 8 bases agree with TRBD1. CDR3 length equals 12 residues. Trimming took 10 bases from V and 8 from J; bases not matched to a gene: 7. Per germline, CDR1 MRHNA and CDR2 SNTAGT. This CDR3 is CATSDRADEQFF. Here the CDR3 DNA reads TGTGCCACATCGGACAGGGCGGATGAGCAGTTCTTC.

The chain combines TRBV27 with TRBJ2-5; D may be TRBD2 (6 bases). The V and J ends lost 7 bases and 11 bases respectively, with 20 bases between them. Germline CDR1 MNHEY, CDR2 SMNVEV (reference sequence). This CDR3 comprises 13 residues. CDR3 nucleotide sequence: TGTGCCAGCACTCCTCACGTCGGAAGCGGGCAGTACTTC. Translated, it gives CASTPHVGSGQYF.

V usage is TRBV19 and J usage is TRBJ1-1; D is ambiguous. This CDR3 spans 14 amino acids. Trimming took 5 bases from V and 1 from J, leaving 11 bases between them. Per germline, CDR1 LNHDA and CDR2 SQIVND (reference sequence). For the CDR3, the DNA is TGTGCCAGTAGTGGGTCGACACGGAACACTGAAGCTTTCTTT. This translates into CASSGSTRNTEAFF.

This chain connects TRBV27 to TRBJ2-2; weak D call: TRBD1 (5 bases). Deletions cut 8 bases from V and 8 bases from J, with 18 bases between. Germline values: CDR1 MNHEY, CDR2 SMNVEV (reference sequence). The CDR3 runs 14 residues. CDR3 nucleotide sequence: TGTGCCAGCCGTAGGGGCACGGCTCCTGGGGAGCTGTTTTTT. The encoded protein is CASRRGTAPGELFF.

CDR3 in DNA: TGTGCCAGCAGGTTACGGGCACAAAGACAGGATGGCACCGGGGAGCTGTTTTTT. The encoded protein is CASRLRAQRQDGTGELFF. V usage is TRBV27 and J usage is TRBJ2-2; possibly TRBD1 for D (6 bases). Germline V gives CDR1 MNHEY, CDR2 SMNVEV (reference sequence). The CDR3 covers 18 residues. Trimming took off 6 bases at V and 4 bases at J, with 24 bases between the two ends.

A single count supports this clone. The J gene is TRBJ2-3, the V gene TRBV5-1; 11 positions match TRBD2. Per the germline V gene, CDR1 is SGHRS and CDR2 is YFSETQ. CDR3 length: 18 residues. V gave up 2 bases and J gave up 2 bases; unmatched junction bases: 10. In nucleotides, the CDR3 is TGCGCCAGCAGCTTCACGATAGCGGGGGGGGTCTTCACAGATACGCAGTATTTT. Protein product: CASSFTIAGGVFTDTQYF.

V and J are TRBV4-2 and TRBJ1-4; D remains unclear. Trimming shortened V by 4 bases and J by 2 bases, and 17 bases separated the two germline ends. Germline CDR1 and CDR2: LGHNA and YNFKEQ. The CDR3 is made up of 17 amino acids. Here the CDR3 reads CASSPAVRDRTNEKLFF. The DNA for the CDR3 is TGTGCCAGCAGCCCGGCGGTCAGAGATAGGACTAATGAAAAACTGTTTTTT.

The genes are TRBV11-3 and TRBJ2-1; no clear D. The CDR3 has 13 residues. Germline lookup yields CDR1 SGHNT and CDR2 YENEEA. V lost 1 base and J 9 bases, leaving 10 bases between the germline ends. The CDR3 coding sequence is TGTGCCAGCAGCTTAGGTCCCTCGAGTGAGCAGTTCTTC. Translated, it gives CASSLGPSSEQFF.